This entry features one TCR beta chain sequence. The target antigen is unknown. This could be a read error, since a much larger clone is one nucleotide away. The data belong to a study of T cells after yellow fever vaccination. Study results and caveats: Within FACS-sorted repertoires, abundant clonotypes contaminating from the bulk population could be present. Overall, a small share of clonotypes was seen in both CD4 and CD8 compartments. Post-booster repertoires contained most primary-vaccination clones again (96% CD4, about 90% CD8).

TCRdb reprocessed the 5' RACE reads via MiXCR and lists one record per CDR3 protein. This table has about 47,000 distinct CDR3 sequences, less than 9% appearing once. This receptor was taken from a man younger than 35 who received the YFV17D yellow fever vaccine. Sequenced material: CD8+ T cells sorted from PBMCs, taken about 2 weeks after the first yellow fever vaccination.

CDR3 region: CASSAGEGGTKYF. DNA of the CDR3: TGTGCCAGTTCCGCCGGAGAGGGAGGCACCAAGTACTTC. This rearrangement joins TRBV19 to TRBJ2-5; D might be TRBD2 (6 bases). This CDR3 has 13 residues. Germline CDR1 reads LNHDA; CDR2 reads SQIVND (reference sequence). Between the trimmed V and J ends, which lost 8 bases and 12 bases, there was a span of 22 bases.